The 15 T cell receptor beta chains below all came from one sample that was sequenced in a study of Ad26.COV2.S vaccination and SARS-CoV-2 variants. Using immunoSEQ multiplex PCR, the repertoire was profiled, and TCRdb retains in-frame clones only, with some absent. The repertoire holds 300,000 to 500,000 clones, less than 90% seen once, with roughly 3.2% in the top ten. Stated treatment: around 19 received Ad26.COV2.S at low or high dose, single or two shots; 5 received placebo; per-sample allocation not given. Vaccine and placebo recipients were sampled on day 63 after the first injection. This specimen was peripheral blood, taken in a trial of Ad26.COV2.S vaccine versus placebo. The receptors come from a person aged 18-65 years who received the Ad26.COV2.S COVID-19 vaccine or a placebo.

This clone was counted a few times. This chain connects TRBV11-3 to TRBJ2-2; 7 bases map to TRBD2. The CDR3 loop spans 15 amino acids. CDR1 and CDR2 (germline): SGHNT, YENEEA. The V segment lost 4 bases and the J segment 2 bases; nucleotides outside the gene matches: 4. The CDR3 protein is CASSSERGNTGELFF. DNA of the CDR3: TGTGCCAGCAGCTCGGAGCGGGGAAACACCGGGGAGCTGTTTTTT.

The chain carries TRBV4-2 and TRBJ2-2; 11 bases line up with TRBD2. Trimming at V came to 2 bases and at J to 0 bases, leaving 5 bases not matched to a gene. From germline, CDR1 is LGHNA and CDR2 YNFKEQ. This CDR3 has 18 amino acids. The chain's CDR3 is CASSQLGLAGSNTGELFF. The CDR3 DNA is TGTGCCAGCAGCCAACTTGGACTAGCGGGTTCGAACACCGGGGAGCTGTTTTTT.

The chain couples TRBV11-3 to TRBJ2-3; 8 positions agree with TRBD2. Losses at the gene ends were 0 bases for V and 3 bases for J; bases not matched to a gene: 5. The CDR3 is 16 amino acids. The germline V gene encodes CDR1 SGHNT and CDR2 YENEEA. The CDR3 loop reads CASSLETVAGTDTQYF. The CDR3 DNA is TGTGCCAGCAGCTTAGAGACGGTAGCGGGGACAGATACGCAGTATTTT.

This clone was detected once. J is TRBJ1-1 and V is TRBV3-1 (or the pseudogene TRBV3-2); 7 bases are a match to TRBD1. Germline loops: CDR1 LGHDT, CDR2 YNNKEL (reference sequence). The V gene end was trimmed by 9 bases and the J gene end by 0 bases; junction bases not matched to a gene: 7. The CDR3 totals 14 residues. CDR3 nucleotides: TGTGCCAGTACCCTAGGGGGCATGAACACTGAAGCTTTCTTT. Its translation is CASTLGGMNTEAFF.

The chain combines TRBV2 with TRBJ2-5; TRBD2 matches 8 bases. The V and J ends lost 3 bases and 5 bases, in that order; junction bases with no gene match: 5. Germline V gene sequence: CDR1 SNHLY, CDR2 FYNNEI. The CDR3 is made up of 14 amino acids. CDR3 DNA: TGTGCCAGCAGTGACTTGCGGGGGGTGGAGACCCAGTACTTC. Encoded protein: CASSDLRGVETQYF.

The V gene is TRBV10-2, the J gene TRBJ2-7, with D possibly matching TRBD2 (6 bases). The CDR3 totals 14 residues. The V end lost 6 bases, the J end lost 3 bases, and 15 bases lay between the germline ends. Germline V gene lookup returns CDR1 WSHSY and CDR2 SAAADI. The CDR3: CASRGDGGNYEQYF. The CDR3, as DNA: TGCGCCAGCAGGGGGGACGGGGGTAACTACGAGCAGTACTTC.

The chain carries TRBV11-2 and TRBJ2-1, with D perhaps matching TRBD1 (6 bases). V was clipped by 4 bases and J by 2 bases, with 12 bases between them. The CDR3 is 15 amino acids. From germline, CDR1 is SGHAT and CDR2 FQNNGV. The CDR3 here is CASSYNRETYNEQFF. DNA of the CDR3: TGTGCCAGCAGCTACAACAGGGAAACCTACAATGAGCAGTTCTTC. Filled out from reference TRBV11-2 and TRBJ2-1, the complete variable domain reads EAGVAQSPRYKIIEKRQSVAFWCNPISGHATLYWYQQILGQGPKLLIQFQNNGVVDDSQLPKDRFSAERLKGVDSTLKIQPAKLEDSAVYLCASSYNRETYNEQFFGPGTRLTVL.

Of note for this clone: Germline and junction disagree at one end, which may indicate a read error. This sequence joins TRBV2 and TRBJ2-5; 9 bases are a match to TRBD2. There are 15 residues in the CDR3. Germline V gene lookup returns CDR1 SNHLY and CDR2 FYNNEI. The CDR3, as DNA: TGTGCCAGCAGGGAAGCGGGGGGCTACCAAGAGACCCAGTACTTC. Its translation is CASREAGGYQETQYF. The full variable domain, completed using reference TRBV2 and TRBJ2-5, is EPEVTQTPSHQVTQMGQEVILRCVPISNHLYFYWYRQILGQKVEFLVSFYNNEISEKSEIFDDQFSVERPDGSNFTLKIRSTKLEDSAMYFCASREAGGYQETQYFGPGTRLLVL.

The V call is TRBV5-1, the J call TRBJ2-7; D is perhaps TRBD2 (6 bases). V lost 0 bases to trimming and J lost 1 base, with 8 bases between them. Germline V CDR1 and CDR2: SGHRS, YFSETQ. The CDR3 is 14 amino acids. CDR3 in amino acids: CASSLAGTSYEQYF. DNA of the CDR3: TGCGCCAGCAGCTTGGCCGGGACTTCCTACGAGCAGTACTTC. Variable domain in full (rest from reference TRBV5-1 and TRBJ2-7): KAGVTQTPRYLIKTRGQQVTLSCSPISGHRSVSWYQQTPGQGLQFLFEYFSETQRNKGNFPGRFSGRQFSNSRSEMNVSTLELGDSALYLCASSLAGTSYEQYFGPGTRLTVT.

J is TRBJ2-7 and V is TRBV7-2; possibly TRBD2 for D (5 bases). The CDR3 runs to 15 residues. Trimming cost V 4 bases and J 6 bases, with 19 bases left between them. The germline CDR1 and CDR2 sequences are SGHTA and FQGNSA. CDR3 nucleotide sequence: TGTGCCAGCAGCTCCCAGGATGTCCCTGAGGGCGAGCAGTACTTC. Translating it yields CASSSQDVPEGEQYF.

The chain recombines TRBV9 with TRBJ1-1; 9 bases are a match to TRBD1. Germline-derived CDR1 and CDR2 are SGDLS and YYNGEE. V lost 3 bases to trimming and J lost 11 bases; unmatched junction nucleotides: 5. The CDR3 length is 12 residues. In DNA form, the CDR3 reads TGTGCCAGCAGCGAGAACAGGGGGCACGCTTTCTTT. This sequence encodes CASSENRGHAFF.

The CDR3 coding sequence is TGTGCCACCAGTGATGAGGGCGGGAGCACAGATACGCAGTATTTT. It encodes CATSDEGGSTDTQYF. The chain joins TRBV24-1 to TRBJ2-3; D is perhaps TRBD2 (5 bases). The CDR3 has 15 residues. CDR1 KGHDR and CDR2 SFDVKD come from the germline V gene. Trimming stripped 3 bases from V and 0 bases from J, with 9 bases between.

The chain joins TRBV11-2 to TRBJ2-7, with a weak D call TRBD2 (6 bases). Trimming left V 1 base short and J 2 bases short, with 9 bases between. Per the germline V gene, CDR1 is SGHAT and CDR2 is FQNNGV. There are 14 residues in the CDR3. CDR3 bases: TGTGCCAGCAGCTTAGGGGGGGTCCCCTACGAGCAGTACTTC. It specifies CASSLGGVPYEQYF.

The chain uses TRBV2 and TRBJ2-7; a possible D gene is TRBD1 (6 bases). The germline V and J ends were trimmed by 3 bases and 5 bases, with 17 bases remaining between them. The CDR3 contains 15 residues. Germline V CDR1 and CDR2: SNHLY, FYNNEI. CDR3: CASSEPQGRHDEQYF. In DNA form, the CDR3 reads TGTGCCAGCAGTGAGCCTCAGGGGCGGCACGACGAGCAGTACTTC.

This clone occurred a few times. The genes are TRBV18 and TRBJ1-2; the D gene is possibly TRBD1 (5 bases). Germline values: CDR1 KGHSH, CDR2 LQKENI. This CDR3 has 13 residues. V was clipped by 6 bases and J by 5 bases, with 13 bases between them. CDR3 bases: TGTGCCAGCTCCGATGCCGGGGCTTATGGCTACACCTTC. This sequence encodes CASSDAGAYGYTF. Full variable domain (rest looked up from reference TRBV18 and TRBJ1-2): NAGVMQNPRHLVRRRGQEARLRCSPMKGHSHVYWYRQLPEEGLKFMVYLQKENIIDESGMPKERFSAEFPKEGPSILRIQQVVRGDSAAYFCASSDAGAYGYTFGSGTRLTVV.